Following are 29 T cell receptor beta chains from one sample sequenced in a study of response to subunit inactivated influenza vaccine. TCRdb ran MiXCR on the RT-PCR reads and lists one entry per CDR3 protein. The repertoire includes about 530,000 distinct CDR3 sequences, roughly 13% of them detected once, and about an eighth sits in the top ten. The starting material was PBMCs from blood, obtained more than 35 days after vaccination. The receptor source for this set is a man over 45 who received an inactivated influenza vaccine.

J is TRBJ2-7 and V is TRBV5-1; D not certain. V lost 1 base, J lost 4 bases, and 18 bases lay in between. There are 16 residues in the CDR3. Looked up from germline, CDR1 is SGHRS and CDR2 is YFSETQ. CDR3 bases: TGCGCCAGCAGCTTGTCCGGCTCGCGCCTCGTGTACGAGCAGTACTTC. Amino acid sequence: CASSLSGSRLVYEQYF. Using reference TRBV5-1 and TRBJ2-7 for the parts outside the CDR3, the full variable domain is KAGVTQTPRYLIKTRGQQVTLSCSPISGHRSVSWYQQTPGQGLQFLFEYFSETQRNKGNFPGRFSGRQFSNSRSEMNVSTLELGDSALYLCASSLSGSRLVYEQYFGPGTRLTVT.

In its sample, this clonotype was seen many times. This chain uses TRBV12-3 or TRBV12-4 with TRBJ2-7; maybe TRBD1 (5 bases). V was trimmed by 4 bases and J by 1 base, leaving 11 bases between them. The CDR3 extends over 14 amino acids. Here the CDR3 reads CASSWAGPSYEQYF. CDR3 nucleotides: TGTGCCAGCAGTTGGGCAGGGCCGTCCTACGAGCAGTACTTC.

In this sample, this clonotype turned up a few times. The chain joins TRBV6-5 to TRBJ1-6, with TRBD1 identical over 9 bases. The CDR3 covers 15 residues. V was clipped by 3 bases and J by 10 bases; unmatched bases: 7. Germline V gives CDR1 MNHEY, CDR2 SVGAGI. Written as DNA, the CDR3 is TGTGCCAGCAGTTATTGGGACAGGGCTAAATCACCCCTCCACTTT. Translating gives CASSYWDRAKSPLHF.

V is TRBV20-1 and J is TRBJ1-4; no definite D call. Germline lookup yields CDR1 DFQATT and CDR2 SNEGSKA (reference sequence). V shed 2 bases and J shed 8 bases, with 12 bases lying between them. The CDR3 runs 13 residues. CDR3 nucleotide sequence: TGCAGTGCTAGATCCATTGGCAGGGAAAAACTGTTTTTT. Translation: CSARSIGREKLFF.

This clonotype was recorded many times. The chain links TRBV4-3 to TRBJ2-7; possible D gene TRBD1, 6 bases. The germline gives CDR1 LGHNA, CDR2 YSLEER. The CDR3 consists of 17 residues. Trimming removed 1 base from V and 2 bases from J, with 18 bases in between. This CDR3 is CASSQGVDRDNAYEQYF. CDR3 coding DNA: TGCGCCAGCAGCCAAGGAGTGGACCGGGACAATGCCTACGAGCAGTACTTC.

The chain uses TRBV4-3 and TRBJ2-2; TRBD1 matches 10 bases. Germline V gives CDR1 LGHNA, CDR2 YSLEER. The CDR3 has 16 residues. The trim removed 2 bases at V and 6 bases at J, leaving 6 bases unmatched. The CDR3 loop is CASSQRTGGGPGELFF. The CDR3 region has the DNA TGCGCCAGCAGCCAAAGGACAGGGGGGGGTCCCGGGGAGCTGTTTTTT.

The chain has TRBV7-2 and TRBJ2-2, with 9 positions matching TRBD1. Germline CDR1 SGHTA, CDR2 FQGNSA. There are 16 residues in the CDR3. V was pared by 2 bases and J by 3 bases, with 4 bases of the junction left unmatched. Here the CDR3 reads CASSLWRTGDTGELFF. CDR3 nucleotides: TGTGCCAGCAGCTTATGGCGGACAGGGGACACCGGGGAGCTGTTTTTT.

This clonotype came up a few times. The rearrangement uses TRBV29-1 and TRBJ1-1; possibly TRBD1 for D (5 bases). Per the germline V gene, CDR1 is SQVTM and CDR2 is ANQGSEA. The ends were cut back, 0 bases at V and 4 bases at J, with 18 bases in the middle. This CDR3 contains 16 residues. CDR3 coding DNA: TGCAGCGTTGAAGATACGTGGGCCGGGGGTGGCACTGAAGCTTTCTTT. The encoded protein is CSVEDTWAGGGTEAFF.

This clonotype was seen a few times. This sequence joins TRBV27 and TRBJ1-4; no clear D. This CDR3 has 12 amino acids. Trimming pared 4 bases from V and 3 bases from J, leaving 3 bases between. CDR1 and CDR2 (germline): MNHEY, SMNVEV (reference sequence). The CDR3 sequence is CASSSSNEKLFF. For the CDR3, the DNA is TGTGCCAGCAGTTCCTCTAATGAAAAACTGTTTTTT.

This clonotype was counted only a few times. This chain connects TRBV3-1 to TRBJ1-1; D uncertain. Trimming pared 8 bases from V and 5 bases from J, leaving 18 bases between. Germline loops: CDR1 LGHDT, CDR2 YNNKEL (reference sequence). The CDR3 covers 14 residues. CDR3 DNA: TGTGCCAGCTCCTTGATCAGAGGTGAGACTGAAGCTTTCTTT. Protein: CASSLIRGETEAFF.

The chain combines TRBV9 with TRBJ2-7; the match to TRBD1 covers 10 bases. Germline CDR1 and CDR2: SGDLS and YYNGEE. The length of the CDR3 is 14 residues. V was clipped by 4 bases and J by 5 bases; unmatched bases: 6. As DNA, the CDR3 is TGTGCCAGCAGCAACCGGGACAGGGGTCACGAGCAGTACTTC. This gives the protein CASSNRDRGHEQYF. Full variable domain (missing parts from reference TRBV9 and TRBJ2-7): DSGVTQTPKHLITATGQRVTLRCSPRSGDLSVYWYQQSLDQGLQFLIQYYNGEERAKGNILERFSAQQFPDLHSELNLSSLELGDSALYFCASSNRDRGHEQYFGPGTRLTVT.

This clonotype was counted at least ten times. The gene calls are TRBV4-2 and TRBJ2-7; the match to TRBD1 covers 8 bases. The V gene's germline CDR1 is LGHNA and CDR2 YNFKEQ. V dropped 0 bases and J dropped 7; count of bases not matched to a gene: 8. The CDR3 loop spans 15 amino acids. Here the CDR3 reads CASSQESGQGREQYF. The CDR3 DNA follows: TGTGCCAGCAGCCAAGAAAGCGGACAGGGAAGGGAGCAGTACTTC.

This chain joins TRBV27 and TRBJ2-1; D is uncertain. Germline assignment: CDR1 MNHEY and CDR2 SMNVEV (reference sequence). The length of the CDR3 is 15 residues. Trimming shortened V by 7 bases and J by 2 bases, and 15 bases separated the two germline ends. CDR3 protein: CASTIRVDPYNEQFF. The CDR3 coding sequence is TGTGCCAGCACTATTCGCGTAGACCCCTACAATGAGCAGTTCTTC.

In its sample, this clonotype was seen many times. The genes are TRBV5-1 and TRBJ2-1; TRBD1 or TRBD2 may be the D gene (5 bases each). The ends were cut back, 0 bases at V and 6 bases at J, with 10 bases in the middle. The CDR3 is 14 residues long. CDR1 and CDR2 (germline): SGHRS, YFSETQ. This CDR3 is CASSLGGPTNEQFF. In DNA, the CDR3 is TGCGCCAGCAGCTTGGGGGGACCTACCAATGAGCAGTTCTTC.

This clonotype was recorded at least ten times. This chain connects TRBV12-3 or TRBV12-4 to TRBJ2-2; unclear D gene. Trimming took 6 bases from V and 1 from J, leaving 6 bases between them. The CDR3 sequence is 13 residues long. CDR3: CASRAENTGELFF. As DNA, the CDR3 is TGTGCCAGCAGAGCAGAGAACACCGGGGAGCTGTTTTTT.

J is TRBJ1-2 and V is TRBV20-1, with 7 bases that match TRBD1. The CDR3 covers 15 residues. V trimming: 3 bases; J trimming: 2 bases; junction bases outside the gene matches: 9. Germline-derived CDR1 and CDR2 are DFQATT and SNEGSKA (reference sequence). This CDR3 reads CSASLTTGLNYGYTF. CDR3 sequence (DNA): TGCAGTGCTAGCCTGACGACAGGGTTAAACTATGGCTACACCTTC.

This clonotype was detected a few times. The rearrangement links TRBV4-3 to TRBJ2-1; 7 bases agree with TRBD2. Germline V CDR1 and CDR2: LGHNA, YSLEER. Losses at the gene ends were 3 bases for V and 2 bases for J; bases not matched to a gene: 13. CDR3 size: 18 residues. CDR3: CASSHRFSAGSPYNEQFF. CDR3 DNA: TGCGCCAGCAGCCACCGATTTTCAGCGGGGTCCCCCTACAATGAGCAGTTCTTC.

This clonotype was observed a few times. The CDR3 nucleotides are TGTGCCAGCAGCTCGATGAAGCCCGGGACTAGCGTCTACAATGAGCAGTTCTTC. Encoded protein: CASSSMKPGTSVYNEQFF. This chain joins TRBV11-1 and TRBJ2-1; TRBD2 matches at 10 bases. The V segment lost 4 bases and the J segment 3 bases; nucleotides outside the gene matches: 12. The CDR3 spans 18 residues. The germline gives CDR1 SGHAT, CDR2 FQDESV (reference sequence).

V is TRBV15 and J is TRBJ2-1, with 12 bases fitting TRBD2. The CDR3 loop spans 19 amino acids. The V and J ends lost 0 bases and 3 bases, in that order; junction bases with no gene match: 9. Germline-derived CDR1 and CDR2 are LNHNV and YYDKDF (reference sequence). In DNA form, the CDR3 reads TGTGCCACCAGCAGAGATGCAGGGACTAGCGGGTCTTTCTACAATGAGCAGTTCTTC. Amino acids: CATSRDAGTSGSFYNEQFF.

The chain's CDR3 is CSARPTFDIYEQYF. CDR3 bases: TGCAGTGCTAGGCCGACCTTTGACATCTACGAGCAGTACTTC. This chain uses TRBV20-1 with TRBJ2-7; D call uncertain. This CDR3 contains 14 residues. Germline V CDR1 and CDR2: DFQATT, SNEGSKA (reference sequence). V shed 3 bases and J shed 3 bases, with 15 bases lying between them.

This clonotype was detected a few times. The chain combines TRBV10-2 with TRBJ2-5; D gene unclear. The CDR3 length is 14 residues. Germline V CDR1 and CDR2: WSHSY, SAAADI. V lost 8 bases to trimming and J lost 4 bases, with 17 bases between them. The CDR3 nucleotides are TGCGCCAGCCGTCCCACCGGAGTGGGAGAGACCCAGTACTTC. It specifies CASRPTGVGETQYF.

The chain uses TRBV7-6 and TRBJ2-2; 7 bases fit TRBD1. The CDR3 is 17 amino acids. The germline CDR1 and CDR2 sequences are SGHVS and FNYEAQ. V shed 5 bases and J 0 bases; nucleotides not matched to a gene: 9. CDR3 nucleotides: TGTGCCAGCAGCCCTAACCCGGGACAGTCGAACACCGGGGAGCTGTTTTTT. It encodes CASSPNPGQSNTGELFF.

This clonotype was counted between two and nine times. The V and J genes are TRBV12-3 or TRBV12-4 and TRBJ1-1; TRBD1 agrees at 9 bases. CDR3 size: 14 residues. J was trimmed by 4 bases and V by 1 base; bases with no gene match: 1. Written as DNA, the CDR3 is TGTGCCAGCAGTTTAGGGACAGGGGCCACTGAAGCTTTCTTT. Translated: CASSLGTGATEAFF.

This chain joins TRBV4-2 and TRBJ1-2; weak D call: TRBD1 (5 bases). V lost 0 bases and J lost 3, with 5 bases in between. The CDR3 loop spans 13 amino acids. Germline V gives CDR1 LGHNA, CDR2 YNFKEQ. The CDR3 region is CASSQEGDYGYTF. The CDR3, as DNA: TGTGCCAGCAGCCAAGAAGGGGACTATGGCTACACCTTC.

V is TRBV12-3 or TRBV12-4 and J is TRBJ2-1, with TRBD2 matching over 13 bases. Trimming at V came to 6 bases and at J to 6 bases, leaving 5 bases not matched to a gene. The CDR3 has 15 residues. The DNA for the CDR3 is TGTGCCAGCAGCCAGACTAGCGGGGGGAGCAATGAGCAGTTCTTC. Its translation: CASSQTSGGSNEQFF.

The chain employs TRBV5-6 and TRBJ2-1; D perhaps matches TRBD1 (5 bases). Trimming left V 0 bases short and J 9 bases short, with 7 bases between. The germline CDR1 and CDR2 sequences are SGHDT and YYEEEE. The CDR3 runs to 12 residues. The CDR3 sequence is CASSLGTLEQFF. The CDR3 DNA is TGTGCCAGCAGCTTGGGGACACTTGAGCAGTTCTTC.

The J gene is TRBJ2-7, the V gene TRBV12-3 or TRBV12-4; D is possibly TRBD2 (6 bases). V lost 6 bases to trimming and J lost 2 bases, with 14 bases between them. The length of the CDR3 is 14 residues. The CDR3 protein is CASRPGTGAYEQYF. Written as DNA, the CDR3 is TGTGCCAGCAGGCCCGGGACGGGAGCCTACGAGCAGTACTTC.

The gene calls are TRBV6-2 or TRBV6-3 and TRBJ2-2; no clear D. CDR1 and CDR2 from the germline V gene are MNHEY and SVGEGT. V was clipped by 5 bases and J by 3 bases, with 10 bases between them. The CDR3 loop spans 14 amino acids. CDR3 loop: CASSRDRHTGELFF. Here the CDR3 DNA reads TGTGCCAGCAGTAGAGACCGGCACACCGGGGAGCTGTTTTTT.

This clonotype was counted only a few times. The rearrangement links TRBV4-3 to TRBJ2-6, with no clear D. Germline values: CDR1 LGHNA, CDR2 YSLEER. There are 16 residues in the CDR3. Trimming left V 3 bases short and J 0 bases short, with 9 bases between. The CDR3 DNA follows: TGCGCCAGCAGCCATACCCCCGGCTCTGGGGCCAACGTCCTGACTTTC. Amino acid sequence: CASSHTPGSGANVLTF.